One sample yielded the 7 T cell receptor beta chains listed below, sequenced in a study of T cell changes during pregnancy in multiple sclerosis. The method was immunoSEQ multiplex PCR; TCRdb's version includes in-frame clones alone and lacks a portion of them. The table has 80,000 or so clones, 94% seen once; the top ten hold about 1%. Sequenced material: peripheral blood, taken in the second trimester of pregnancy. The receptors stem from a female donor in good health, enrolled as a control in a pregnancy study.

The sample holds one count of this clone. The chain joins TRBV2 to TRBJ2-1, with 11 bases fitting TRBD2. The V gene's germline CDR1 is SNHLY and CDR2 FYNNEI. This CDR3 contains 18 residues. With V trimmed by 9 bases and J by 7 bases, 20 bases remained unmatched. Here the CDR3 DNA reads TGTGCCAGTCTAGCTGGGACTAGCGGAGCCCACCGGGGGAATGAGCAGTTCTTC. As protein: CASLAGTSGAHRGNEQFF.

Relative to its sample, this clone is medium-sized. The chain links TRBV30 to TRBJ1-3; perhaps TRBD1 as D (5 bases). V was clipped by 0 bases and J by 3 bases, with 12 bases between them. Germline assignment: CDR1 GTSNPN and CDR2 SVGIG (reference sequence). This CDR3 comprises 15 residues. The CDR3 reads CAWSVVRVSGNTIYF. The CDR3 nucleotides read TGTGCCTGGAGTGTAGTCAGGGTAAGTGGAAACACCATATATTTT. Variable domain in full (rest from reference TRBV30 and TRBJ1-3): SQTIHQWPATLVQPVGSPLSLECTVEGTSNPNLYWYRQAAGRGLQLLFYSVGIGQISSEVPQNLSASRPQDRQFILSSKKLLLSDSGFYLCAWSVVRVSGNTIYFGEGSWLTVV.

This chain connects TRBV5-6 to TRBJ1-1; no firm D call. This CDR3 has 15 amino acids. In germline, CDR1 is SGHDT, CDR2 YYEEEE. Between the trimmed V and J ends, which lost 0 bases and 1 base, there was a span of 10 bases. CDR3 region: CASSLARVGNTEAFF. The CDR3 coding sequence is TGTGCCAGCAGCTTGGCCCGGGTCGGGAACACTGAAGCTTTCTTT.

J is TRBJ2-7 and V is TRBV5-4; maybe TRBD2 (6 bases). This CDR3 contains 15 residues. The V end was cut by 0 bases, the J end by 1 base, with 11 bases between. The V gene's germline CDR1 is SGHNT and CDR2 YYREEE (reference sequence). This CDR3 reads CASSLGGTLSYEQYF. CDR3 coding DNA: TGTGCCAGCAGCTTGGGAGGGACTCTTTCCTACGAGCAGTACTTC.

The gene calls are TRBV6-5 and TRBJ2-1; the D gene is possibly TRBD2 (5 bases). The CDR3 length is 15 residues. Germline V lookup: CDR1 MNHEY, CDR2 SVGAGI. The germline V and J ends were trimmed by 8 bases and 9 bases, with 23 bases remaining between them. The CDR3 nucleotides read TGTGCCAGCGGCGTGGACGGGATCCCCCCGGGTGAGCAGTTCTTC. This gives the protein CASGVDGIPPGEQFF.

This clone was counted only a few times. This rearrangement joins TRBV7-9 to TRBJ2-7; the D gene is possibly TRBD2 (6 bases). CDR1 and CDR2 (germline): SEHNR, FQNEAQ (reference sequence). With 1 base removed from V and 1 base from J, the gap between germline ends came to 11 bases. The CDR3 has 15 residues. The CDR3: CASSLVSGRSYEQYF. The CDR3 nucleotides read TGTGCCAGCAGCTTAGTGTCAGGGAGGTCCTACGAGCAGTACTTC.

V and J are TRBV2 and TRBJ2-1, with D hard to call. Germline lookup yields CDR1 SNHLY and CDR2 FYNNEI. The CDR3 is 13 residues long. V lost 5 bases to trimming and J lost 9 bases, with 14 bases between them. The CDR3 region has the DNA TGTGCCAGCAGTATAATAGCTCAAGGTGAGCAGTTCTTC. Protein sequence: CASSIIAQGEQFF.